The text below deals with one TCR beta chain. Its antigen is currently not known. One base away there is no much larger clone; base qualities are not given. The immunoSEQ Assay, a bias-controlled multiplex PCR, was used to amplify TCRbeta CDR3 regions from genomic DNA. The source study handled its data this way. The number of nucleated cells in each sample was estimated by amplification of reference gene primers within the assay. To quantify the absolute abundance of each unique TCRbeta CDR3 rearrangement, sequence reads were collapsed and filtered. Productive Simpson clonality was computed per sample as the square root of Simpson's diversity index over productive rearrangements. In TCRdb, the immuneACCESS table is reduced to in-frame sequences with V and J assigned. These tables do not hold every clone; where another copy was compared, an unresolved V gene accounts for under half, and the others remain unexplained. The V and J calls and clone size were taken over from that table, and D and trimming were inferred from the DNA. The sample table holds around 320,000 clones, of which roughly 89% were seen once. The leading ten clones occupy approximately 4.5% of the sample.

Participants in the prospective study were aged roughly 18 to 100 years, lived in about two dozen United States geographic areas, and enrolled through a virtual design. In the prospective study, cohorts were assigned on the basis of participant-reported clinical history obtained from a screening survey and a study questionnaire. Each participant in the prospective study had whole blood, serum and a nasopharyngeal or oropharyngeal swab collected by mobile phlebotomists. Additional blood draws and questionnaires over an approximately two-month period could optionally be provided by prospective study participants. Before DNA extraction, blood samples from the prospective study were shipped at room temperature or frozen. These data belong to a study of blood T cell repertoires in COVID-19 (dated by TCRdb to 2018 to 2021). For the study in its entirety: The collaborator samples originated in the United States, Italy and Spain and spanned the acute and convalescent phases of COVID-19. The material from the prospective study consisted of cDNA or gDNA derived from T cells, B-cell-depleted T cells, or PBMCs. Subjects who had been exposed to COVID-19, were actively infected with it, or had recovered from it provided the deeply sampled blood TCRbeta repertoires that made up the dataset. The repertoires were made available in a free public database intended to serve as a resource for research on the immune response to SARS-CoV-2. The samples were drawn from two sources: the first 160 participants of the ongoing ImmuneRACE study, and fewer than 1,500 subjects contributed by 6 global collaborators. A de-identified subject ID, COVID-19 status, age in years and sex were almost always included in the sample metadata. HLA class I and class II types, where available, came from metadata supplied by the sample provider rather than from assay-based typing.

The cysteine opens and the phenylalanine closes a CDR3 of 14 amino acids. The retained sequence is limited to the CDR3, 42 bases, with the frame set at the first base. V was cut back by 0 bases and J by 14 bases, leaving a gap of 18 bases between them. From a lookup of the germline V gene, CDR1 and CDR2 are SGDLS and YYNGEE. Overall study outcomes, separate from this receptor: The quantity of clinical and demographic metadata differed by source and by participant and was supplied without curation.

The sample was PBMCs or T cells enriched from blood (not recorded which). This TCR derives from a woman between 18 and 29 years old with acute COVID-19. This chain is built from TRBV9 and TRBJ2-1; the best D guess is TRBD2, with 6 bases matching. Read as DNA, the sequence is TGTGCCAGCAGCGTAGCGGGAGTTGAGCCAGCGGAGTTCTTC. The translation is CASSVAGVEPAEFF. The variable domain in full, with residues beyond the CDR3 obtained from the reference TRBV9 and TRBJ2-1 genes, is DSGVTQTPKHLITATGQRVTLRCSPRSGDLSVYWYQQSLDQGLQFLIQYYNGEERAKGNILERFSAQQFPDLHSELNLSSLELGDSALYFCASSVAGVEPAEFFGPGTRLTVL.